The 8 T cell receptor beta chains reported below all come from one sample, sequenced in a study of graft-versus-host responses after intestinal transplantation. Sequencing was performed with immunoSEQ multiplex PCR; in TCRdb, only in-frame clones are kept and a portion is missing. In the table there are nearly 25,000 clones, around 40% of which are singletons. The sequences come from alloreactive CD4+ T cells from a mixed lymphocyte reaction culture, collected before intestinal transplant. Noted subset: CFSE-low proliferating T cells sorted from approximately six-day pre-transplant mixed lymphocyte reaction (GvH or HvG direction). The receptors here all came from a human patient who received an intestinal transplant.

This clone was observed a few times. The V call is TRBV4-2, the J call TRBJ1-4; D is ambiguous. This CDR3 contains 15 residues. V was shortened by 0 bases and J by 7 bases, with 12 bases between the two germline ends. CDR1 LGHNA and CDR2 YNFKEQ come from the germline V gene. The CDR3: CASSQEVRRGEKLFF. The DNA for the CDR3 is TGTGCCAGCAGCCAAGAGGTCCGGCGGGGTGAAAAACTGTTTTTT.

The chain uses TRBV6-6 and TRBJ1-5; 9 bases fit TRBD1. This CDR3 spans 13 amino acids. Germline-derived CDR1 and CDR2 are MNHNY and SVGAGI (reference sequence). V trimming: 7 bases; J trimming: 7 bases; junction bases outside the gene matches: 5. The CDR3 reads CASTGQGTQPQHF. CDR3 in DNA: TGTGCCAGCACCGGACAGGGGACGCAGCCCCAGCATTTT.

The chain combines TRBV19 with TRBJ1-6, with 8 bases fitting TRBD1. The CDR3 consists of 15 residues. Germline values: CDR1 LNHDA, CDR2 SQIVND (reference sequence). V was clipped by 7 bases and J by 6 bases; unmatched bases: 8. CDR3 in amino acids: CASTPQGASNSPLHF. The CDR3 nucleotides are TGTGCCAGTACACCTCAGGGGGCGAGTAATTCACCCCTCCACTTT.

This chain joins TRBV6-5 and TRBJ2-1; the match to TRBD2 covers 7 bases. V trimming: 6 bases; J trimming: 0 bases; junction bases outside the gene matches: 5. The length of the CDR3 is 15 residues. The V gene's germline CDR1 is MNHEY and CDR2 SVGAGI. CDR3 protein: CASSPGLFSYNEQFF. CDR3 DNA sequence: TGTGCCAGCAGCCCGGGACTATTCTCCTACAATGAGCAGTTCTTC.

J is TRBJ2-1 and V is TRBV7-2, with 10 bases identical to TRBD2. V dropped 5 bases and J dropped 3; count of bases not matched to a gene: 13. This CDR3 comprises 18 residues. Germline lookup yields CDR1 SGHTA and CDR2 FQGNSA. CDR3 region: CASSPRTSGQSFYNEQFF. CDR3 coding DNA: TGTGCCAGCAGCCCCAGGACTAGCGGCCAATCCTTCTACAATGAGCAGTTCTTC. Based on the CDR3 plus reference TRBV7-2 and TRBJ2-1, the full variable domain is GAGVSQSPSNKVTEKGKDVELRCDPISGHTALYWYRQSLGQGLEFLIYFQGNSAPDKSGLPSDRFSAERTGGSVSTLTIQRTQQEDSAVYLCASSPRTSGQSFYNEQFFGPGTRLTVL.

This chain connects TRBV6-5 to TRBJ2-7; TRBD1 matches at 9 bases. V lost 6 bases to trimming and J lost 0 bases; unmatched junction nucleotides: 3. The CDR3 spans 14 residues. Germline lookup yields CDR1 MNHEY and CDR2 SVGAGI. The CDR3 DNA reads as TGTGCCAGCAGACCGGGACAGGGCTCCTACGAGCAGTACTTC. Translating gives CASRPGQGSYEQYF.

The CDR3 nucleotides read TGCAGTGTGCAGGTTAACTATGGCTACACCTTC. It specifies CSVQVNYGYTF. The V gene is TRBV20-1, the J gene TRBJ1-2, with D hard to call. Trimming took 7 bases from V and 1 from J, leaving 7 bases between them. CDR1 and CDR2 from the germline V gene are DFQATT and SNEGSKA (reference sequence). This CDR3 is 11 amino acids long.

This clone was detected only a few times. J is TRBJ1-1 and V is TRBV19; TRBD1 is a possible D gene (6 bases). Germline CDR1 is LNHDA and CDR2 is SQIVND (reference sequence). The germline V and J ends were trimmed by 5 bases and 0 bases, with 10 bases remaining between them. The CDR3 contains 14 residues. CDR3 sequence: CASSSGAMNTEAFF. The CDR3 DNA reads TGTGCCAGTAGTTCAGGGGCGATGAACACTGAAGCTTTCTTT.